A selection of T cell receptor beta chains follows, all from one sample in a study of blood T cell repertoires in COVID-19. Clones were sequenced by immunoSEQ multiplex PCR, and TCRdb holds only the in-frame ones, with some missing. This table holds more than 200,000 clones, over 75% found once. Sequenced: peripheral blood. These receptors came from a middle-aged woman who had recovered from COVID-19. CDR3s include the opening cysteine and the closing phenylalanine or tryptophan. Fields, in order: J gene, CDR3 length, V gene, D gene, clone size, CDR3 DNA, CDR3 protein. D genes are given only for firm matches. Clone size, where shown, is once, few, many, or a class for clones that have expanded.

>TRBJ2-1|17|TRBV9|-|-
TGTGCCAGCAGCGTAATCGGTCTAACGGGAGCCACCAATGAGCAGTTCTTC
CASSVIGLTGATNEQFF
>TRBJ1-4|15|TRBV4-3|-|-
TGCGCCAGCAGCCCCACTTTTGCAACTAATGAAAAACTGTTTTTT
CASSPTFATNEKLFF
>TRBJ2-7|17|TRBV5-6|-|-
TGTGCCAGCAGCTGGACAGAGGCGGGGGCCCTCTCCTACGAGCAGTACTTC
CASSWTEAGALSYEQYF
>TRBJ1-2|16|TRBV7-2|TRBD1|once
TGTGCCAGCAGCTTAGGGGGGCGGGACAGGGCGTATGGCTACACCTTC
CASSLGGRDRAYGYTF
>TRBJ1-4|13|TRBV10-3|-|once
TGTGCCATCAGTGAGTCACTCGGTGAAAAACTGTTTTTT
CAISESLGEKLFF
>TRBJ2-3|13|TRBV11-3|TRBD2|-
TGTGCCAGCAGCGGGAGGGTCACAGATACGCAGTATTTT
CASSGRVTDTQYF
>TRBJ2-7|17|TRBV3-1/TRBV3-2|TRBD2|-
TGTGCCAGCAGCCAATCCTTTAGCGGGAGGTCCACCTACGAGCAGTACTTC
CASSQSFSGRSTYEQYF
>TRBJ1-1|16|TRBV6-5|-|-
TGTGCCAGCAGTTACGGGGCAGGCAATAAAGGAACTGAAGCTTTCTTT
CASSYGAGNKGTEAFF
>TRBJ2-1|15|TRBV5-1|TRBD2|-
TGCGCCAGCAGCTCGACTAGCGGGATTGATAATGAGCAGTTCTTC
CASSSTSGIDNEQFF
>TRBJ2-3|19|TRBV30|TRBD1|-
TGTGCCTGGAGTTCCTACCTTTACCGACAGGGCTCCCGCACAGATACGCAGTATTTT
CAWSSYLYRQGSRTDTQYF
>TRBJ1-6|14|TRBV6-1|-|few
TGTGCCAGCAGTGAATGGCAGGGAAATTCACCCCTCCACTTT
CASSEWQGNSPLHF
>TRBJ2-1|13|TRBV4-3|TRBD1|-
TGCGCCAGCAGCCAAGAGAGGGGGCGAGAGCAGTTCTTC
CASSQERGREQFF
>TRBJ2-3|17|TRBV4-2|TRBD2|-
TGTGCCAGCAGCCCAGACGGGACTAGGACTAGCACAGATACGCAGTATTTT
CASSPDGTRTSTDTQYF
>TRBJ2-7|14|TRBV27|-|-
TGTGCCAGCAGTTCACAGCCATGGGCCTACGAGCAGTACTTC
CASSSQPWAYEQYF
>TRBJ2-1|13|TRBV14|-|once
TGTGCCAGCAGCCAAGAAAGAGACAGTCTGCAGTTCTTC
CASSQERDSLQFF
>TRBJ2-2|18|TRBV2|TRBD2|-
TGTGCCAGCAGGGCCCTAGCGGGGGGGAAGCGAGGCACCGGGGAGCTGTTTTTT
CASRALAGGKRGTGELFF
>TRBJ1-5|15|TRBV7-2|-|-
TGTGCCAGCAGCTTAGAAGGGTGGGGGCATCAGCCCCAGCATTTT
CASSLEGWGHQPQHF
>TRBJ2-3|17|TRBV6-1|TRBD2|-
TGTGCCAGCAGTGAAGCGCTGATAGCGGGGGGCGGGGATACGCAGTATTTT
CASSEALIAGGGDTQYF
>TRBJ1-6|12|TRBV7-2|-|-
TGTGCCAGCAGCTTATCGGTCGAAGCCCTCCACTTT
CASSLSVEALHF
>TRBJ2-2|16|TRBV7-9|TRBD1|few
TGTGCCAGCAGCCGCCAGACAGGGTCGAACACCGGGGAGCTGTTTTTT
CASSRQTGSNTGELFF
>TRBJ1-2|17|TRBV19|TRBD1|-
TGTGCCAGTAGTATTGGGGGACAGGGGAACAGCGACTATGGCTACACCTTC
CASSIGGQGNSDYGYTF
>TRBJ1-4|15|TRBV30|TRBD1|-
TGTGCCTGGAGTGTAGATTCAGGGGGAAGTGAAAAACTGTTTTTT
CAWSVDSGGSEKLFF
>TRBJ1-2|15|TRBV28|-|-
TGTGCCAGCAGTTTATGGGGCATTAAAAGTGGAGGCTACACCTTC
CASSLWGIKSGGYTF
>TRBJ1-2|14|TRBV5-6|-|-
TGTGCCAGCATCTCCCGCGGTTTGGTCTATGGCTACACCTTC
CASISRGLVYGYTF
>TRBJ2-7|15|TRBV7-2|TRBD1|-
TGTGCCAGCAGCTTAGTTGGACAGGGAAGGAGCGAGCAGTACTTC
CASSLVGQGRSEQYF
>TRBJ2-3|14|TRBV19|-|-
TGTGCCAGTAGTATCGACAGGAGCACAGATACGCAGTATTTT
CASSIDRSTDTQYF
>TRBJ1-2|17|TRBV6-1|TRBD1|-
TGTGCCAGCAGTGCGGCGGACAGGGCTAGGGGTCCCTATGGCTACACCTTC
CASSAADRARGPYGYTF
>TRBJ2-7|14|TRBV15|-|once
TGTGCCACCAGCAGAGGCTGGGGGCGCAACGAGCAGTACTTC
CATSRGWGRNEQYF
>TRBJ1-5|13|TRBV7-9|-|-
TGTGCCAGCAGCCCCGAGGGCAATCAGCCCCAGCATTTT
CASSPEGNQPQHF
>TRBJ1-6|14|TRBV11-2|-|-
TGTGCCAGCAGCTCCCTAGACAGCTATTCACCCCTCCACTTT
CASSSLDSYSPLHF
>TRBJ2-1|15|TRBV7-9|-|-
TGTGCCAGCAGCTTAGTCAGAAGCTCCTACAATGAGCAGTTCTTC
CASSLVRSSYNEQFF
>TRBJ2-3|17|TRBV10-3|-|-
TGTGCCATCAGTGACCCGAAGACTGGAACTAGCACAGATACGCAGTATTTT
CAISDPKTGTSTDTQYF
>TRBJ1-2|16|TRBV7-2|TRBD1|-
TGTGCCAGCAGCTTAGAGGGGACAGGGGGGAACTATGGCTACACCTTC
CASSLEGTGGNYGYTF
>TRBJ2-7|15|TRBV7-9|TRBD1|-
TGTGCCAGCAGCTTTCCCGGGACAGTTTCCTACGAGCAGTACTTC
CASSFPGTVSYEQYF
>TRBJ1-2|13|TRBV6-5|-|-
TGTGCCAGCAGTCCGACAGCTACCTATGGCTACACCTTC
CASSPTATYGYTF
>TRBJ2-7|16|TRBV5-1|TRBD1|-
TGCGCCAGCAGCTTAGACGGGACAGCCTCAGGGGCCGAGCAGTACTTC
CASSLDGTASGAEQYF
>TRBJ2-6|15|TRBV5-8|-|-
TGTGCCAGCAGCTTGGTTCGCTCTGGGGCCAACGTCCTGACTTTC
CASSLVRSGANVLTF
>TRBJ2-5|14|TRBV5-1|-|few
TGCGCCAGCAGCCCAACTGATCCTCGAGAGACCCAGTACTTC
CASSPTDPRETQYF
>TRBJ2-1|16|TRBV9|TRBD2|-
TGTGCCAGCAGCGTAGGGTGGCTAGCGGACTACAATGAGCAGTTCTTC
CASSVGWLADYNEQFF
>TRBJ1-1|14|TRBV2|-|-
TGTGCCAGCAGTGAATGGGGTTCGGGAACTGAAGCTTTCTTT
CASSEWGSGTEAFF
>TRBJ1-6|18|TRBV27|TRBD1|-
TGTGCCAGCAGCTGGACCAGGGGGACAGGGAACTATAATTCACCCCTCCACTTT
CASSWTRGTGNYNSPLHF
>TRBJ2-7|15|TRBV5-1|TRBD1|-
TGCGCCAGCAGCTTGGTGACAGGGGGCACCTACGAGCAGTACTTC
CASSLVTGGTYEQYF
>TRBJ2-3|14|TRBV11-2|-|once
TGTGCCAGCAGCCCGGGGGGCGGCACAGATACGCAGTATTTT
CASSPGGGTDTQYF
>TRBJ2-2|19|TRBV5-3|TRBD2|-
TGTGCCAGAAGCCGCCGAAGACTAGCGGGGGCCTTATACACCGGGGAGCTGTTTTTT
CARSRRRLAGALYTGELFF
>TRBJ2-1|15|TRBV3-1/TRBV3-2|-|once
TGTGCCAGCAGCCAAGAAATCTCAACTCGGGATGAGCAGTTCTTC
CASSQEISTRDEQFF
>TRBJ2-1|13|TRBV7-9|-|-
TGTGCCAGCAGCAATAGCGGTTACAATGAGCAGTTCTTC
CASSNSGYNEQFF
>TRBJ2-7|19|TRBV7-2|TRBD2|once
TGTGCCAGCAGCTCCCTCCCGACTAGCGGGAGGGCCCAGAACTACGAGCAGTACTTC
CASSSLPTSGRAQNYEQYF
>TRBJ1-6|15|TRBV14|TRBD1|-
TGTGCCAGCAGCCTTGCAGGGGGAAGTCTGGCACCCCTCCACTTT
CASSLAGGSLAPLHF
>TRBJ2-7|14|TRBV20-1|TRBD1|-
TGCAGTGCTAGTCGGGACAGGGGGGTCTACGAGCAGTACTTC
CSASRDRGVYEQYF
>TRBJ2-3|16|TRBV7-3|-|-
TGTGCCAGCACCGAACTCGGGGGGCCTCCCACAGATACGCAGTATTTT
CASTELGGPPTDTQYF
>TRBJ2-1|19|TRBV3-1/TRBV3-2|TRBD2|once
TGTGCCAGCAGCCAAGAGGGGGGCCGGGGGCTAGCGGGAGTATTTGAGCAGTTCTTC
CASSQEGGRGLAGVFEQFF
>TRBJ2-3|18|TRBV4-1|-|-
TGCGCCAGCAGCCAGCATGAGCGGGCCAGTTCCTTTGGGGATACGCAGTATTTT
CASSQHERASSFGDTQYF
>TRBJ1-2|14|TRBV5-5|-|-
TGTGCCAGCAGCTTCGGGACATACAGTCGTGGCTACACCTTC
CASSFGTYSRGYTF
>TRBJ2-3|16|TRBV6-4|-|-
TGTGCCAGCAGTGAACGGGCGGCTAGCGGCACAGATACGCAGTATTTT
CASSERAASGTDTQYF
>TRBJ2-2|15|TRBV19|-|-
TGTGCCAGCCGAGGATTAGCGGTTAGAACCGGGGAGCTGTTTTTT
CASRGLAVRTGELFF
>TRBJ1-4|15|TRBV7-2|-|-
TGTGCCAGCAGCTCTTCAAGCCGTTTTAATGAAAAACTGTTTTTT
CASSSSSRFNEKLFF
>TRBJ2-2|16|TRBV5-1|TRBD1|-
TGCGCCAGCAGCTGGACAGGGGGGGTGAACACCGGGGAGCTGTTTTTT
CASSWTGGVNTGELFF